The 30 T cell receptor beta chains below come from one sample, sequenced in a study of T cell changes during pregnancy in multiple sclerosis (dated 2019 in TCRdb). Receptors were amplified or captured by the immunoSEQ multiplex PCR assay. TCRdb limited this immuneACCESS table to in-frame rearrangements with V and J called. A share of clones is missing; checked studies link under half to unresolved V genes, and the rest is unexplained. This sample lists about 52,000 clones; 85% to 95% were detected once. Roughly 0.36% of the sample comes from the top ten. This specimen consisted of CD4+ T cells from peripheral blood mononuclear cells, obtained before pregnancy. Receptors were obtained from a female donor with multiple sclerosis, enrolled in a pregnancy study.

CDR3 loop: CASSLGADTDTQYF. The CDR3 bases are TGTGCCAGCAGCTTAGGGGCAGACACAGATACGCAGTATTTT. The rearrangement joins TRBV11-3 to TRBJ2-3; D not resolved. Per the germline V gene, CDR1 is SGHNT and CDR2 is YENEEA. The CDR3 length is 14 residues. The V end was cut by 1 base, the J end by 2 bases, with 7 bases between.

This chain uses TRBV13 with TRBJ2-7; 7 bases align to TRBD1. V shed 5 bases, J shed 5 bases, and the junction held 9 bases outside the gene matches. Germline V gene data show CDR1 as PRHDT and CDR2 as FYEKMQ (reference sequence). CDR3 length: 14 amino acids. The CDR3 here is CASSADRAGHEQYF. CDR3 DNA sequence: TGTGCCAGCAGCGCAGACAGGGCTGGCCACGAGCAGTACTTC.

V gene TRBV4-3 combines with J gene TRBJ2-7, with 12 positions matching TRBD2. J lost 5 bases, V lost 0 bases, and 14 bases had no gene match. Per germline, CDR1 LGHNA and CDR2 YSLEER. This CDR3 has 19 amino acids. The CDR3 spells CASSQDMFPSSGRGNEQYF. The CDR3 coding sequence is TGCGCCAGCAGCCAAGATATGTTTCCCTCTAGCGGGAGGGGCAACGAGCAGTACTTC.

CDR3: CASSTVGTDTQYF. CDR3 nucleotide sequence: TGCGCCAGCAGTACTGTCGGCACAGATACGCAGTATTTT. The J gene is TRBJ2-3, the V gene TRBV4-1; D is uncertain. Trimming removed 6 bases at V and 1 base at J, with 8 bases between. The CDR3 is made up of 13 amino acids. Germline V gene lookup returns CDR1 MGHRA and CDR2 YSYEKL.

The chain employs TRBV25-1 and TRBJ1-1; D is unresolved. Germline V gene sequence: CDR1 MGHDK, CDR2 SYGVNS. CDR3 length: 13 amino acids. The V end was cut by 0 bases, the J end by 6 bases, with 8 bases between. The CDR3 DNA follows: TGTGCCAGCAGTGAATATTGGAGGTCTGAAGCTTTCTTT. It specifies CASSEYWRSEAFF. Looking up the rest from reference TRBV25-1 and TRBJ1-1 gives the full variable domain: EADIYQTPRYLVIGTGKKITLECSQTMGHDKMYWYQQDPGMELHLIHYSYGVNSTEKGDLSSESTVSRIRTEHFPLTLESARPSHTSQYLCASSEYWRSEAFFGQGTRLTVV.

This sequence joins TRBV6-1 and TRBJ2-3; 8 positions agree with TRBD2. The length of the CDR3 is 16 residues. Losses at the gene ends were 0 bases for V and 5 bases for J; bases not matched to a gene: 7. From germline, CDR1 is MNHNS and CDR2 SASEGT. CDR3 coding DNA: TGTGCCAGCAGTGAAGCCTTAGCGGGGTTAAGAGATACGCAGTATTTT. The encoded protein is CASSEALAGLRDTQYF.

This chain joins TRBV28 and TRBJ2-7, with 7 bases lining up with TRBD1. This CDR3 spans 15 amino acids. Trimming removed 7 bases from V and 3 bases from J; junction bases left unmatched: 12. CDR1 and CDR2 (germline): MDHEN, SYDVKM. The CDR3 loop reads CASTTTGIEIYEQYF. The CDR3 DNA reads TGTGCCAGCACCACGACAGGGATCGAAATCTACGAGCAGTACTTC.

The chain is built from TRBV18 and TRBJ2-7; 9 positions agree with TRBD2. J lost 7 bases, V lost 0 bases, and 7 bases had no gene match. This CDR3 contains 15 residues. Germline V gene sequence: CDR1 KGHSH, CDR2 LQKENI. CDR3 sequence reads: CASSPPLAGTGEQYF. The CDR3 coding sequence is TGTGCCAGCTCACCACCCCTAGCGGGGACCGGGGAGCAGTACTTC.

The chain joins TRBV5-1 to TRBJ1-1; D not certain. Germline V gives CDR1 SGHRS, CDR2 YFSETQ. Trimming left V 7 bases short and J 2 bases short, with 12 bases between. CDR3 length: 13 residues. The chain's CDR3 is CASSRQENTEAFF. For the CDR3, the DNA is TGCGCCAGCTCCAGGCAGGAAAACACTGAAGCTTTCTTT.

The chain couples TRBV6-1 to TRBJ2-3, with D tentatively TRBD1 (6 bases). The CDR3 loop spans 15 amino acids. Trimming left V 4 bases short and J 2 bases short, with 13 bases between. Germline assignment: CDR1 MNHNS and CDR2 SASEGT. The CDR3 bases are TGTGCCAGCAGTGTTAGGGGGACCCCCACAGATACGCAGTATTTT. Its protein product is CASSVRGTPTDTQYF.

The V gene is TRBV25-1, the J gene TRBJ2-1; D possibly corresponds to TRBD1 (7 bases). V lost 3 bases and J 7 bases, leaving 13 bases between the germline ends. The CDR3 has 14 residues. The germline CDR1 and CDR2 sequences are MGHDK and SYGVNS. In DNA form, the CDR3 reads TGTGCCAGCAGTGAGGCGGGACAGACTAATGAGCAGTTCTTC. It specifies CASSEAGQTNEQFF.

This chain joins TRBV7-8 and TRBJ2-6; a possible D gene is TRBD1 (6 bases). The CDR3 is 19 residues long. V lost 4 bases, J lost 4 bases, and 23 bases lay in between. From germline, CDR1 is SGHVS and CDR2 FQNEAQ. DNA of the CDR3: TGTGCCAGCAGCTCGAACCGGGACATAGCGTCTCTCGGGGCCAACGTCCTGACTTTC. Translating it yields CASSSNRDIASLGANVLTF. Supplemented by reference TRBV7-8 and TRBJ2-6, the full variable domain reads GAGVSQSPRYKVAKRGQDVALRCDPISGHVSLFWYQQALGQGPEFLTYFQNEAQLDKSGLPSDRFFAERPEGSVSTLKIQRTQQEDSAVYLCASSSNRDIASLGANVLTFGAGSRLTVL.

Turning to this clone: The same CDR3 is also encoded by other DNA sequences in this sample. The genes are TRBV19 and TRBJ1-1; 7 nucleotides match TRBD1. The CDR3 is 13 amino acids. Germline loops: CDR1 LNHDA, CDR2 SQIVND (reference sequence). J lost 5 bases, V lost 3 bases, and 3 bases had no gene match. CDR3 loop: CASSISRGTEAFF. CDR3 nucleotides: TGTGCCAGTAGTATCTCCAGGGGGACTGAAGCTTTCTTT.

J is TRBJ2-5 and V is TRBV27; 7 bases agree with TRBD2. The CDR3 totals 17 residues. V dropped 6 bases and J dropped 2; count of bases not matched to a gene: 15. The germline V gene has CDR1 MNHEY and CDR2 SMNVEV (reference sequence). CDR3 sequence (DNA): TGTGCCAGCAGACTACGGTCGGGCGGGAGTGCTCAAGAGACCCAGTACTTC. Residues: CASRLRSGGSAQETQYF.

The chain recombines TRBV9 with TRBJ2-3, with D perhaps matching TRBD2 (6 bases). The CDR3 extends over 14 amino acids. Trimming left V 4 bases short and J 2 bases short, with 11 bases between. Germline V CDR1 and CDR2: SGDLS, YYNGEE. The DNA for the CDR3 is TGTGCCAGCAGCTTCCGGGACTTCACAGATACGCAGTATTTT. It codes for CASSFRDFTDTQYF.

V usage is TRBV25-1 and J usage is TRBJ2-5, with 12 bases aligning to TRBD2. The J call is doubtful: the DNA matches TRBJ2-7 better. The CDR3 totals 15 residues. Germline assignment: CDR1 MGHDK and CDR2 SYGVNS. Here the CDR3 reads CASSDPSGRAYEQYF. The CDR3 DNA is TGTGCCAGCAGTGACCCTAGCGGGAGGGCCTACGAGCAGTACTTC.

CDR3 sequence: CASSLGGRAATGELFF. In nucleotides, the CDR3 is TGTGCCAGCAGCTTAGGCGGGAGGGCCGCCACCGGGGAGCTGTTTTTT. V usage is TRBV7-6 and J usage is TRBJ2-2, with 9 bases lining up with TRBD2. The J segment lost 4 bases and the V segment lost 1 base, leaving 4 bases of the junction unmatched. This CDR3 is built from 16 residues. Per germline, CDR1 SGHVS and CDR2 FNYEAQ.

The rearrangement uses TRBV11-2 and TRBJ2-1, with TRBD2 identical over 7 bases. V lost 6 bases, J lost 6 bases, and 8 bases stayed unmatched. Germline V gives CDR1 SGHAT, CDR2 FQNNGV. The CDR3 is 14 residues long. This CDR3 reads CASRRLAGRNEQFF. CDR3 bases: TGTGCCAGCAGGAGACTAGCCGGACGCAATGAGCAGTTCTTC.

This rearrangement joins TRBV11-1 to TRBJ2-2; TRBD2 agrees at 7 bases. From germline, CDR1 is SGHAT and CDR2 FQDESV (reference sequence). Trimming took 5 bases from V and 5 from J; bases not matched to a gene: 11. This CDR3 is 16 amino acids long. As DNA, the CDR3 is TGTGCCAGCAGCCATTGGGGGGGAGGAGGGACCGGGGAGCTGTTTTTT. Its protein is CASSHWGGGGTGELFF.

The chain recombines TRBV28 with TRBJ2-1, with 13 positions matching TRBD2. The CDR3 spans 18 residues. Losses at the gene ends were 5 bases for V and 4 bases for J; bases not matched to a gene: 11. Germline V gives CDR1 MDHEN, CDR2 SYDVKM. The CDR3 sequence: CASSPPLAGGGIYNEQFF. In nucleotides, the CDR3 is TGTGCCAGCAGTCCACCACTAGCGGGGGGGGGAATTTACAATGAGCAGTTCTTC.

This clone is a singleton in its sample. CDR3 sequence (DNA): TGTGCCAGCAGACGTGCGACAACTAATGAAAAACTGTTTTTT. Translating gives CASRRATTNEKLFF. The chain couples TRBV28 to TRBJ1-4; unclear D gene. Trimming shortened V by 6 bases and J by 0 bases, and 8 bases separated the two germline ends. Looked up from germline, CDR1 is MDHEN and CDR2 is SYDVKM. The CDR3 runs 14 residues.

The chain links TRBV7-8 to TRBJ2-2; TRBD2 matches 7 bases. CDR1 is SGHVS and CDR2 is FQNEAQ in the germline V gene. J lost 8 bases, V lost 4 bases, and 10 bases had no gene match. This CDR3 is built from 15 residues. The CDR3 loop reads CASSSRSGSGGELFF. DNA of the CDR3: TGTGCCAGCAGCTCCCGTAGCGGGTCGGGTGGGGAGCTGTTTTTT.

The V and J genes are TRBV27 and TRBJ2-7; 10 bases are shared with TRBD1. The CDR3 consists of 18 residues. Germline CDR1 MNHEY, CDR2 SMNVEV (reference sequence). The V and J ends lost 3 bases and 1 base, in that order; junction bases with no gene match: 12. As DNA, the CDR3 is TGTGCCAGCAGTTTTGGCGAGACAGGGGGCTTCTTTTCCTACGAGCAGTACTTC. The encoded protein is CASSFGETGGFFSYEQYF.

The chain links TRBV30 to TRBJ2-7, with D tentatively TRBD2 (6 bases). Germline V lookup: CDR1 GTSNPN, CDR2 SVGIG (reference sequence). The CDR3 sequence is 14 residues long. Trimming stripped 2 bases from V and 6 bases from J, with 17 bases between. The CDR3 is CAWSFPTSRLEQYF. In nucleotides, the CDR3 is TGTGCCTGGAGTTTCCCGACTAGTCGCCTCGAGCAGTACTTC.

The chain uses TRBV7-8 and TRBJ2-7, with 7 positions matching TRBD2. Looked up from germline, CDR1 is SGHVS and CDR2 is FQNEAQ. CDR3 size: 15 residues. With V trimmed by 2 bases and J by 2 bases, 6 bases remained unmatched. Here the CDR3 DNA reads TGTGCCAGCAGCTTAATAGAGCGGGGTCCCTACGAGCAGTACTTC. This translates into CASSLIERGPYEQYF.

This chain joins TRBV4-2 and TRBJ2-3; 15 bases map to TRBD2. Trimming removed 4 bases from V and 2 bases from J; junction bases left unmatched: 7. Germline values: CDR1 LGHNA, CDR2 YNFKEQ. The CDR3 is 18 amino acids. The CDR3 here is CASSLGTSGRFNTDTQYF. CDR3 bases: TGTGCCAGCAGCCTAGGGACTAGCGGGAGGTTTAACACAGATACGCAGTATTTT.

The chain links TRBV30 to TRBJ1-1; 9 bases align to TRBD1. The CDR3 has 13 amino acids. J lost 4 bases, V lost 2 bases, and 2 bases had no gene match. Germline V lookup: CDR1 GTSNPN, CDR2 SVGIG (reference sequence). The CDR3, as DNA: TGTGCCTGGAGTCGACAGGGGGGCACTGAAGCTTTCTTT. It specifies CAWSRQGGTEAFF.

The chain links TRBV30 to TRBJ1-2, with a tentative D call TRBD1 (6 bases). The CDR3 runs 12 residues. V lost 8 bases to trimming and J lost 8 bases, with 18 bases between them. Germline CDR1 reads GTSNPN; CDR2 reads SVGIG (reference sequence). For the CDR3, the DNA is TGTGCCGGAAACCGGGACATATGGGGCTACACCTTC. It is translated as CAGNRDIWGYTF.

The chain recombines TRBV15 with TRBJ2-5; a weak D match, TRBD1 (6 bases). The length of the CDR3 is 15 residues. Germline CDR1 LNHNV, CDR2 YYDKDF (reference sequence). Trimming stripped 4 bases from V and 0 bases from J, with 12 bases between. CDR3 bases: TGTGCCACCAGCACACGGACAGTAGACCAAGAGACCCAGTACTTC. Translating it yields CATSTRTVDQETQYF.

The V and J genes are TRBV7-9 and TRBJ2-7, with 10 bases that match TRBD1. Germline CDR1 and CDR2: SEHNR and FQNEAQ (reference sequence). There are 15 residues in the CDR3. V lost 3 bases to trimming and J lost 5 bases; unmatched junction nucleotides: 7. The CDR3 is CASSFPGQGLHEQYF. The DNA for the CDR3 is TGTGCCAGCAGCTTCCCGGGACAGGGGCTACACGAGCAGTACTTC. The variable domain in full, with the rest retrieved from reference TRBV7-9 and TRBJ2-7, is DTGVSQNPRHKITKRGQNVTFRCDPISEHNRLYWYRQTLGQGPEFLTYFQNEAQLEKSRLLSDRFSAERPKGSFSTLEIQRTEQGDSAMYLCASSFPGQGLHEQYFGPGTRLTVT.